Listed here is a single T cell receptor beta chain. The entry originates in a study of shared T cell receptors in the human thymus. This CDR3 comprises 15 residues. Germline assignment: CDR1 SGHAT and CDR2 FQNNGV. The V and J ends lost 1 base and 3 bases, in that order; junction bases with no gene match: 6. Some clones are missing from TCRdb's copy, which holds only in-frame ones; the method was immunoSEQ multiplex PCR. The table records under 450,000 clones, approximately 95% of them present only once. Sequencing was carried out using thymocytes. The genes are TRBV11-2 and TRBJ2-7; 7 bases agree with TRBD1. This sequence was found in a human donor. CDR3 residues: CASSLGRQGYYEQYF. The CDR3 DNA reads as TGTGCCAGCAGCTTAGGCCGACAGGGATACTACGAGCAGTACTTC.